The rows below give T cell receptor beta chains drawn from one sample of a study of T cells in tuberculosis. The protocol was immunoSEQ multiplex PCR, while the TCRdb copy is restricted to in-frame clones and leaves out a portion. The sample includes under 40,000 clones, just over 90% of them seen just once. The sequenced sample was PBMCs. Receptors were obtained from a donor between 10 and 29 years old with latent tuberculosis or without tuberculosis infection. Each CDR3 is given with its conserved first and last residue. The D gene is left open where the match is weak. Clone size appears in some rows only: once, few, many, or a class for an expanded clone.

v_gene	abundance	j_gene	d_gene	CDR3aa	CDR3nt
TRBV5-5	-	TRBJ1-5	-	CASSFGQFNQPQHF	TGTGCCAGCAGCTTTGGGCAGTTCAATCAGCCCCAGCATTTT
TRBV11-2	-	TRBJ2-6	-	CASSLTGRANVLTF	TGTGCCAGCAGCCTAACAGGGAGGGCCAACGTCCTGACTTTC
TRBV11-1	once	TRBJ1-2	TRBD1	CASSTTTGASGGYTF	TGTGCCAGCAGCACAACGACAGGGGCGTCTGGAGGCTACACCTTC
TRBV4-3	-	TRBJ2-3	TRBD2	CASSRGAGSYGDTQYF	TGCGCCAGCAGTAGGGGAGCGGGATCGTATGGAGATACGCAGTATTTT
TRBV10-3	few	TRBJ1-2	TRBD1	CAISQQGSGYGYTF	TGTGCCATCAGCCAACAGGGGTCGGGCTATGGCTACACCTTC
TRBV5-1	-	TRBJ2-3	TRBD1	CASTGQGMVTDTQYF	TGCGCCAGCACCGGACAGGGCATGGTTACAGATACGCAGTATTTT
TRBV6-5	-	TRBJ2-7	TRBD1	CASSPGTGEDQDF	TGTGCCAGCAGTCCCGGGACAGGGGAGGATCAAGACTTC
TRBV29-1	-	TRBJ1-2	TRBD1	CSVLEDRNYGYTF	TGCAGCGTCTTAGAGGACAGGAATTATGGCTACACCTTC
TRBV4-2	-	TRBJ2-1	TRBD2	CASSQENRLAGGNEQFF	TGTGCCAGCAGCCAAGAGAATCGCCTAGCGGGAGGCAATGAGCAGTTCTTC
TRBV5-1	few	TRBJ1-5	TRBD1	CASRQGAEGQPQHF	TGCGCCAGCAGACAGGGGGCAGAGGGACAGCCCCAGCATTTT
TRBV5-8	-	TRBJ2-3	-	CASSLATAGSGDTQYF	TGTGCCAGCAGCTTGGCCACGGCGGGATCTGGAGATACGCAGTATTTT
TRBV28	-	TRBJ1-2	-	CASIQGGGDGYTF	TGTGCCAGCATCCAGGGAGGGGGGGATGGCTACACCTTC
TRBV7-2	once	TRBJ2-3	TRBD1	CASSFGQGADTQYF	TGTGCCAGCAGCTTTGGACAGGGGGCAGATACGCAGTATTTT
TRBV7-2	-	TRBJ2-5	-	CASSSLQGQETQYF	TGTGCCAGCAGCTCCCTACAGGGCCAAGAGACCCAGTACTTC
TRBV6-4	-	TRBJ2-1	-	CASSDSHDYNEQFF	TGTGCCAGCAGTGACAGCCACGACTACAATGAGCAGTTCTTC
TRBV7-8	once	TRBJ1-6	-	CASSLVDRDTVNSPLHF	TGTGCCAGCAGCTTAGTTGATAGAGACACAGTAAATTCACCCCTCCACTTT
TRBV4-1	-	TRBJ1-4	TRBD1	CASSQVLRTGGGKLFF	TGCGCCAGCAGCCAAGTTTTAAGAACAGGGGGAGGAAAACTGTTTTTT
TRBV28	-	TRBJ1-1	TRBD1	CASIPGDRMNTEAFF	TGTGCCAGCATTCCTGGGGACAGGATGAACACTGAAGCTTTCTTT
TRBV27	once	TRBJ2-7	-	CASSSSREPYEQYF	TGTGCCAGCAGTTCGTCTAGAGAACCCTACGAGCAGTACTTC
TRBV5-1	-	TRBJ2-5	-	CASSFELAETQYF	TGCGCCAGCAGCTTCGAGCTCGCGGAGACCCAGTACTTC
TRBV7-2	-	TRBJ2-3	TRBD2	CASSLAPSGVPSTDTQYF	TGTGCCAGCAGCTTAGCGCCTAGCGGGGTTCCTAGCACAGATACGCAGTATTTT
TRBV4-3	-	TRBJ1-2	TRBD1	CASSQVKGQGAAGYTF	TGCGCCAGCAGCCAAGTGAAGGGACAGGGGGCAGCTGGCTACACCTTC
TRBV6-4	-	TRBJ2-1	TRBD2	CASSDTSGGANEQFF	TGTGCCAGCAGTGACACTAGCGGGGGGGCCAATGAGCAGTTCTTC
TRBV11-2	-	TRBJ1-2	-	CASSPGGSHGYTF	TGTGCCAGCAGTCCCGGGGGTAGCCACGGCTACACCTTC
TRBV29-1	-	TRBJ2-1	TRBD2	CSVVGGHGTSSTRWFF	TGCAGCGTTGTCGGGGGCCACGGGACTAGCTCCACGCGATGGTTCTTC
TRBV9	-	TRBJ1-1	TRBD1	CASSAVPGQTNTEAFF	TGTGCCAGCAGCGCCGTCCCGGGACAGACGAACACTGAAGCTTTCTTT
TRBV5-1	-	TRBJ2-7	TRBD2	CASSLSAGGLYEQYF	TGCGCCAGCAGCTTGAGCGCGGGAGGCCTCTACGAGCAGTACTTC
TRBV25-1	-	TRBJ2-7	-	CASSAGSYEQYF	TGTGCCAGCAGTGCCGGGTCCTACGAGCAGTACTTC
TRBV29-1	-	TRBJ2-1	-	CSVFHRDSYNEQFF	TGCAGCGTTTTCCACAGGGACTCCTACAATGAGCAGTTCTTC
TRBV7-6	-	TRBJ2-1	-	CASSPAADSPGEQFF	TGTGCCAGCAGCCCTGCAGCGGATTCCCCGGGTGAGCAGTTCTTC
TRBV5-7	-	TRBJ1-6	-	CASSLVSGFNSPLHF	TGTGCCAGCAGCTTGGTTTCAGGTTTTAATTCACCCCTCCACTTT
TRBV28	-	TRBJ2-7	-	CASSPRTLSYEQYF	TGTGCCAGCAGTCCTAGGACACTGTCCTACGAGCAGTACTTC
TRBV4-3	-	TRBJ2-3	TRBD2	CASSQAVGLAGGTDTQYF	TGCGCCAGCAGCCAAGCCGTAGGACTAGCGGGGGGCACAGATACGCAGTATTTT
TRBV6-6	-	TRBJ1-2	-	CASSPLGGNYGYTF	TGTGCCAGCAGCCCCCTCGGGGGTAACTATGGCTACACCTTC
TRBV6-5	few	TRBJ2-7	TRBD1	CASSRGQGSSYEQYF	TGTGCCAGCAGCCGTGGACAGGGGAGTTCCTACGAGCAGTACTTC
TRBV9	-	TRBJ2-1	TRBD1	CASSVGDRGEQFF	TGTGCCAGCAGCGTAGGGGACAGGGGTGAGCAGTTCTTC
TRBV19	-	TRBJ2-1	TRBD2	CASSITLAGLYNEQFF	TGTGCCAGTAGTATTACACTAGCGGGACTTTACAATGAGCAGTTCTTC
TRBV7-9	-	TRBJ1-1	-	CASSSVRGRSTEAFF	TGTGCCAGCAGCTCAGTCCGGGGTCGGAGCACTGAAGCTTTCTTT
TRBV19	-	TRBJ2-2	TRBD2	CASSRLAAGGELFF	TGTGCCAGTAGTCGGCTAGCGGCTGGCGGGGAGCTGTTTTTT
TRBV2	-	TRBJ2-2	-	CASSEARRGAAYTGELFF	TGTGCCAGCAGTGAAGCCCGTAGAGGAGCGGCCTACACCGGGGAGCTGTTTTTT
TRBV6-5	-	TRBJ2-7	TRBD2	CASSLAETSYEQYF	TGTGCCAGCAGCCTAGCGGAGACCTCCTACGAGCAGTACTTC
TRBV5-6	-	TRBJ2-3	TRBD2	CASSFSGSKDTQYF	TGTGCCAGCAGCTTTAGCGGGAGTAAAGATACGCAGTATTTT
TRBV29-1	-	TRBJ2-1	-	CSVVRLDYNEQFF	TGCAGCGTTGTACGACTAGACTACAATGAGCAGTTCTTC
TRBV5-1	-	TRBJ1-2	TRBD1	CASSWTGGDYGYTF	TGCGCCAGCAGCTGGACAGGGGGCGACTATGGCTACACCTTC
TRBV7-2	-	TRBJ2-7	TRBD1	CASSSSRTGTYEQYF	TGTGCCAGCAGCTCTTCTAGGACAGGGACTTACGAGCAGTACTTC
TRBV28	few	TRBJ2-5	-	CASRQGKETQYF	TGTGCCAGCAGGCAGGGGAAAGAGACCCAGTACTTC
TRBV2	-	TRBJ1-6	-	CASRLGLANSPLHF	TGTGCCAGCAGGTTGGGTCTAGCAAATTCACCCCTCCACTTT
TRBV6-4	-	TRBJ2-5	TRBD2	CASSGKDNSGRAGQEETQYF	TGTGCCAGCAGTGGGAAAGATAATAGCGGGAGGGCCGGCCAGGAGGAGACCCAGTACTTC
TRBV5-1	-	TRBJ1-1	-	CASSPETSTEAFF	TGCGCCAGCAGCCCGGAGACGAGCACTGAAGCTTTCTTT
TRBV5-1	-	TRBJ1-5	-	CASSLGVGAQPQHF	TGCGCCAGCAGCTTGGGGGTGGGGGCCCAGCCCCAGCATTTT
TRBV28	large	TRBJ2-5	-	CASSPAGPRDF	TGTGCCAGCAGTCCCGCAGGTCCCAGGGACTTC